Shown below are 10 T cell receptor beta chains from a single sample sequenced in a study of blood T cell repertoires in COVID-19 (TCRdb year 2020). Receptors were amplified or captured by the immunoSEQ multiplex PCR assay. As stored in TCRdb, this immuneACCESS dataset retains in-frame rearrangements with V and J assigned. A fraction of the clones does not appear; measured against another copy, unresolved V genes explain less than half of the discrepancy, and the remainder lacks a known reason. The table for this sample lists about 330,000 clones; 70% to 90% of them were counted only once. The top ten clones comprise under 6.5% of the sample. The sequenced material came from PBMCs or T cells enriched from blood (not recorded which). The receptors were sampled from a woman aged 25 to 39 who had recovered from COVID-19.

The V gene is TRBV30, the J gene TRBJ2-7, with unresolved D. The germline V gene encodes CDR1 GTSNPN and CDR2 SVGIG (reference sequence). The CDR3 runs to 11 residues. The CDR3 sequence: CAGVVAYEQYF. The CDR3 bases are TGTGCTGGAGTGGTCGCCTACGAGCAGTACTTC.

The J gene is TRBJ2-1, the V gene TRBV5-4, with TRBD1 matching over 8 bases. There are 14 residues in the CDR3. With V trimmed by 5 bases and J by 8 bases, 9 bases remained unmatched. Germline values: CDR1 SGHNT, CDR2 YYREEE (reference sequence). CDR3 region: CASRTGQGGDEQFF. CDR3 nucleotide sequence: TGTGCCAGCAGAACTGGACAGGGTGGGGATGAGCAGTTCTTC. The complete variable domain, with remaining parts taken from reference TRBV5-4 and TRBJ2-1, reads ETGVTQSPTHLIKTRGQQVTLRCSSQSGHNTVSWYQQALGQGPQFIFQYYREEENGRGNFPPRFSGLQFPNYSSELNVNALELDDSALYLCASRTGQGGDEQFFGPGTRLTVL.

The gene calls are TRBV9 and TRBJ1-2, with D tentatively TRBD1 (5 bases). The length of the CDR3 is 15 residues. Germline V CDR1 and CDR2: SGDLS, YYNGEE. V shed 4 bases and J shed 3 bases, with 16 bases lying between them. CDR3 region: CASSPLGSGDYGYTF. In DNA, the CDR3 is TGTGCCAGCAGCCCCCTGGGTTCGGGGGACTATGGCTACACCTTC.

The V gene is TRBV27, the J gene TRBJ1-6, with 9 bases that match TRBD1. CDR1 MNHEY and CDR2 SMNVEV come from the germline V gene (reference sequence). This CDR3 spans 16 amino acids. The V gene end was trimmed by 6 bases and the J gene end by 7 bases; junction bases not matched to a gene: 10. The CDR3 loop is CASSSQGALGNSPLHF. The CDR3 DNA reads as TGTGCCAGCAGCTCACAGGGGGCTCTGGGGAATTCACCCCTCCACTTT.

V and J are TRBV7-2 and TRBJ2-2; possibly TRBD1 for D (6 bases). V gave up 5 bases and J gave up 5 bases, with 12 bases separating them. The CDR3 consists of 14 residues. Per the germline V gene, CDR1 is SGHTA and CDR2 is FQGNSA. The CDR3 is CASSARQGTGELFF. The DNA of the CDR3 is TGTGCCAGCAGCGCCCGCCAGGGGACCGGGGAGCTGTTTTTT.

CDR3 nucleotides: TGTGCCTGGAGTACCGAGGGGACAGGGTCCTATGGCTACACCTTC. This translates into CAWSTEGTGSYGYTF. This sequence joins TRBV30 and TRBJ1-2; 9 bases agree with TRBD1. Germline V gene data show CDR1 as GTSNPN and CDR2 as SVGIG (reference sequence). This CDR3 contains 15 residues. V was clipped by 2 bases and J by 4 bases; unmatched bases: 8.

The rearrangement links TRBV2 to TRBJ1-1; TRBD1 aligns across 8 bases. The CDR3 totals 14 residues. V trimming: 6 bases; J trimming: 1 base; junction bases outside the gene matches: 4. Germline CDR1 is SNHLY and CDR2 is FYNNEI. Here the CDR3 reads CASRNTGGNTEAFF. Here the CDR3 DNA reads TGTGCCAGCAGGAATACAGGGGGGAACACTGAAGCTTTCTTT.

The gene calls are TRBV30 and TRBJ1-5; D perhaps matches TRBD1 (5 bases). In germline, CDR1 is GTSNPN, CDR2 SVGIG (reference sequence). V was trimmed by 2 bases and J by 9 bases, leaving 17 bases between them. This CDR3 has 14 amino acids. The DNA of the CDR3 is TGTGCCTGGAGTCTCGCCAGGGAAGGATGGCCCCAGCATTTT. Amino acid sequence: CAWSLAREGWPQHF.

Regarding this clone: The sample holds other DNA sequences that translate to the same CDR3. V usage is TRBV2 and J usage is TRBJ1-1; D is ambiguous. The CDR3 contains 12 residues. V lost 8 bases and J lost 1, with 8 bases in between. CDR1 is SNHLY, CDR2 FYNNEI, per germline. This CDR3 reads CASGDSNTEAFF. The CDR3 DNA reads TGTGCCAGCGGAGATTCGAACACTGAAGCTTTCTTT.

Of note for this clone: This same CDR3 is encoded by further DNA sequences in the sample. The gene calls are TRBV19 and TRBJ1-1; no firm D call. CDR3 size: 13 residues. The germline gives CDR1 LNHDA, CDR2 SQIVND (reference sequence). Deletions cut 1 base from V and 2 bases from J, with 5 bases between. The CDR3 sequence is CASSIGGNTEAFF. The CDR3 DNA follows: TGTGCCAGTAGTATAGGAGGAAACACTGAAGCTTTCTTT.